A selection of T cell receptor beta chains follows, all from one sample in a study of blood T cell repertoires in COVID-19. Measured with immunoSEQ multiplex PCR; TCRdb has only the in-frame clones, and not every one. This sample has around 270,000 clones; roughly 88% occur once, and the top ten carry about 1%. The sequenced sample consisted of peripheral blood. These TCRs come from a human donor with COVID-19, enrolled during active disease. The donor label of this sample is uncertain. CDR3s include the opening cysteine and the closing phenylalanine or tryptophan. The order of the fields is D gene, V gene, J gene, clone size, CDR3 DNA, CDR3 protein. A D gene is named only where the DNA matches it firmly. Part of the rows lack a size; the others show once, few, many or a class for expanded clones.

d_gene: TRBD1; v_gene: TRBV9; j_gene: TRBJ1-3; abundance: once; CDR3nt: TGTGCCAGCAGCAGTGACGTCGGGACAGCGAGCTCTGGAAACACCATATATTTT; CDR3aa: CASSSDVGTASSGNTIYF
d_gene: .; v_gene: TRBV27; j_gene: TRBJ2-3; abundance: .; CDR3nt: TGTGCCAGCAGTTCCTCCCGGGTCCGTATATCCGATACGCAGTATTTT; CDR3aa: CASSSSRVRISDTQYF
d_gene: .; v_gene: TRBV28; j_gene: TRBJ1-2; abundance: .; CDR3nt: TGTGCCAGCAGTGGGGGAGGGGCGCCGGGACCTAACTATGGCTACACCTTC; CDR3aa: CASSGGGAPGPNYGYTF
d_gene: TRBD1; v_gene: TRBV28; j_gene: TRBJ2-7; abundance: .; CDR3nt: TGTGCCAGCAGTCTGGCCGGGACAGTCTCCTACGAGCAGTACTTC; CDR3aa: CASSLAGTVSYEQYF
d_gene: .; v_gene: TRBV20-1; j_gene: TRBJ1-5; abundance: .; CDR3nt: TGCAGTGCTAGTGGCGGGCACCTCAATCAGCCCCAGCATTTT; CDR3aa: CSASGGHLNQPQHF
d_gene: TRBD1; v_gene: TRBV28; j_gene: TRBJ1-6; abundance: .; CDR3nt: TGTGCCAGCAGTTTAGCCGGGACAGTAGGCTATAATTCACCCCTCCACTTT; CDR3aa: CASSLAGTVGYNSPLHF
d_gene: TRBD1; v_gene: TRBV28; j_gene: TRBJ1-5; abundance: .; CDR3nt: TGTGCCAGCAGTTTAGACTATGCGACAGGGGGCATCAGTCAGCCCCAGCATTTT; CDR3aa: CASSLDYATGGISQPQHF
d_gene: .; v_gene: TRBV5-1; j_gene: TRBJ2-1; abundance: .; CDR3nt: TGCGCCAGCAGCCTCCCCTTGGGGGACTCCAATGAGCAGTTCTTC; CDR3aa: CASSLPLGDSNEQFF
d_gene: TRBD1; v_gene: TRBV7-9; j_gene: TRBJ1-3; abundance: .; CDR3nt: TGTGCCAGCAGCTTGACAGGGGATGGAAACACCATATATTTT; CDR3aa: CASSLTGDGNTIYF
d_gene: TRBD1; v_gene: TRBV19; j_gene: TRBJ1-1; abundance: .; CDR3nt: TGTGCCAGTAGACGGGACAGCTTTGAGTATGTGAACACTGAAGCTTTCTTT; CDR3aa: CASRRDSFEYVNTEAFF
d_gene: .; v_gene: TRBV5-1; j_gene: TRBJ2-3; abundance: .; CDR3nt: TGCGCCAGCTCACGCCGAGATTCCAATGCAGATACGCAGTATTTT; CDR3aa: CASSRRDSNADTQYF
d_gene: TRBD2; v_gene: TRBV5-1; j_gene: TRBJ2-1; abundance: .; CDR3nt: TGCGCCAGCAGCAGTAGCGGGACCGGCTCCTACAATGAGCAGTTCTTC; CDR3aa: CASSSSGTGSYNEQFF
d_gene: .; v_gene: TRBV6-2/TRBV6-3; j_gene: TRBJ1-5; abundance: once; CDR3nt: TGTGCCAGCAGTTACGGGGGGTCGAGCAATCAGCCCCAGCATTTT; CDR3aa: CASSYGGSSNQPQHF
d_gene: .; v_gene: TRBV19; j_gene: TRBJ1-3; abundance: .; CDR3nt: TGTGCCAGTAGTAATGGGCCTTCAGGAAACACCATATATTTT; CDR3aa: CASSNGPSGNTIYF
d_gene: .; v_gene: TRBV11-2; j_gene: TRBJ2-7; abundance: .; CDR3nt: TGTGCCAGCAGCCCCTCCATCGGCGAGCAGTACTTC; CDR3aa: CASSPSIGEQYF
d_gene: .; v_gene: TRBV28; j_gene: TRBJ2-1; abundance: .; CDR3nt: TGTGCCAGCAGTTCCCCGTCGCGGGGTGGCTACAATGAGCAGTTCTTC; CDR3aa: CASSSPSRGGYNEQFF
d_gene: TRBD2; v_gene: TRBV5-8; j_gene: TRBJ2-7; abundance: .; CDR3nt: TGTGCCAGCAGCTTGGAACTAGCGGCTTTCTCCTACGAGCAGTACTTC; CDR3aa: CASSLELAAFSYEQYF
d_gene: TRBD1; v_gene: TRBV28; j_gene: TRBJ1-2; abundance: .; CDR3nt: TGTGCCAGCAGTTTACATTGGACAGGGGGGGCCCATAACTATGGCTACACCTTC; CDR3aa: CASSLHWTGGAHNYGYTF
d_gene: .; v_gene: TRBV19; j_gene: TRBJ1-5; abundance: .; CDR3nt: TGTGCCAGCGGAGCAGTTAGCAATCAGCCCCAGCATTTT; CDR3aa: CASGAVSNQPQHF
d_gene: .; v_gene: TRBV10-3; j_gene: TRBJ1-5; abundance: once; CDR3nt: TGTGCCATCAGGGAGGGCCGACAGTACAATCAGCCCCAGCATTTT; CDR3aa: CAIREGRQYNQPQHF
d_gene: TRBD2; v_gene: TRBV6-1; j_gene: TRBJ2-3; abundance: .; CDR3nt: TGTGCCAGCAGTGAGCTTCAAGTGGCTAGCGGGAGGTACGCAGATACGCAGTATTTT; CDR3aa: CASSELQVASGRYADTQYF
d_gene: .; v_gene: TRBV30; j_gene: TRBJ1-2; abundance: .; CDR3nt: TGTGCCTGGTCACGGGGGGGCGATGGCTACACCTTC; CDR3aa: CAWSRGGDGYTF
d_gene: TRBD1; v_gene: TRBV7-9; j_gene: TRBJ1-6; abundance: few; CDR3nt: TGTGCCAGCAGCTTAAGGGACAGCGGGTCACCCCTCCACTTT; CDR3aa: CASSLRDSGSPLHF
d_gene: .; v_gene: TRBV3-1/TRBV3-2; j_gene: TRBJ2-5; abundance: .; CDR3nt: TGTGCCAGCAGCCAAGAAGGAGAGGGCCGAGAGACCCAGTACTTC; CDR3aa: CASSQEGEGRETQYF
d_gene: TRBD2; v_gene: TRBV28; j_gene: TRBJ2-1; abundance: .; CDR3nt: TGTGCCAGCAGTACCCCGGGACTAGCGCGACGTTTTGGGCAGTTCTTC; CDR3aa: CASSTPGLARRFGQFF
d_gene: .; v_gene: TRBV7-2; j_gene: TRBJ2-7; abundance: .; CDR3nt: TGTGCCAGCAGCTTAGGGACAGCCTACGAGCAGTACTTC; CDR3aa: CASSLGTAYEQYF
d_gene: TRBD2; v_gene: TRBV28; j_gene: TRBJ2-1; abundance: .; CDR3nt: TGTGCCAGCAGTTTCCTAGGGGCTAGCGGGAGTGATGAGCAGTTCTTC; CDR3aa: CASSFLGASGSDEQFF
d_gene: .; v_gene: TRBV13; j_gene: TRBJ1-3; abundance: .; CDR3nt: TGTGCCAGCAGCTCCCGAGGAGGGGCCGGAGAAAACACCATATATTTT; CDR3aa: CASSSRGGAGENTIYF
d_gene: TRBD1; v_gene: TRBV15; j_gene: TRBJ1-1; abundance: .; CDR3nt: TGTGCCACCAGCATCACAGGGGCTTTGAACACTGAAGCTTTCTTT; CDR3aa: CATSITGALNTEAFF
d_gene: TRBD2; v_gene: TRBV10-3; j_gene: TRBJ2-7; abundance: .; CDR3nt: TGTGCCACCCAGACTAGCGGGAGAAGTCCCTACGAGCAGTACTTC; CDR3aa: CATQTSGRSPYEQYF
d_gene: .; v_gene: TRBV6-5; j_gene: TRBJ1-1; abundance: .; CDR3nt: TGTGCCAGCAGGTGGGGGGTTATGAACACTGAAGCTTTCTTT; CDR3aa: CASRWGVMNTEAFF
d_gene: TRBD2; v_gene: TRBV29-1; j_gene: TRBJ2-7; abundance: .; CDR3nt: TGCAGCGTGTCTAGCGGGAGTTTCCACGAGCAGTACTTC; CDR3aa: CSVSSGSFHEQYF
d_gene: TRBD1; v_gene: TRBV5-1; j_gene: TRBJ1-2; abundance: .; CDR3nt: TGCGCCAGCAGCTCCCTTAGGGGGCAGGATTATGGCTACACCTTC; CDR3aa: CASSSLRGQDYGYTF
d_gene: TRBD1; v_gene: TRBV28; j_gene: TRBJ2-5; abundance: few; CDR3nt: TGTGCCAGCAGGCCTTCCACCGGGACAGGCTACGGGACCCAGTACTTC; CDR3aa: CASRPSTGTGYGTQYF
d_gene: .; v_gene: TRBV7-3; j_gene: TRBJ1-6; abundance: .; CDR3nt: TGTGCCAACAGCTTAACATCGATTCGGGGTTCACCCCTCCACTTT; CDR3aa: CANSLTSIRGSPLHF
d_gene: .; v_gene: TRBV28; j_gene: TRBJ2-7; abundance: .; CDR3nt: TGTGCCAGCAGTCCGCCGGGGGTCAGTCACGCCTACGAGCAGTACTTC; CDR3aa: CASSPPGVSHAYEQYF
d_gene: TRBD1; v_gene: TRBV27; j_gene: TRBJ1-3; abundance: .; CDR3nt: TGTGCCAGCAGTCCGGGGACAGGGCTGAACACCATATATTTT; CDR3aa: CASSPGTGLNTIYF
d_gene: .; v_gene: TRBV30; j_gene: TRBJ1-5; abundance: .; CDR3nt: TGTGCTGCGGGGCAGACTAGCAATCAGCCCCAGCATTTT; CDR3aa: CAAGQTSNQPQHF
d_gene: TRBD1; v_gene: TRBV19; j_gene: TRBJ1-5; abundance: .; CDR3nt: TGTGCCTCACGACAGGGGCCCAATCAGCCCCAGCATTTT; CDR3aa: CASRQGPNQPQHF
d_gene: .; v_gene: TRBV28; j_gene: TRBJ1-1; abundance: once; CDR3nt: TGTGCCAGCAGTTTTTGGACGGGGTCGAACACTGAAGCTTTCTTT; CDR3aa: CASSFWTGSNTEAFF
d_gene: .; v_gene: TRBV12-3/TRBV12-4; j_gene: TRBJ1-4; abundance: .; CDR3nt: TGTGCCAGCGGGACACAGGGCGAAAAACTGTTTTTT; CDR3aa: CASGTQGEKLFF
d_gene: TRBD1; v_gene: TRBV5-1; j_gene: TRBJ1-4; abundance: .; CDR3nt: TGCGCCAGCAGCTTGGAGACAGGGGGCCGGGAAAAACTGTTTTTT; CDR3aa: CASSLETGGREKLFF
d_gene: .; v_gene: TRBV2; j_gene: TRBJ1-5; abundance: .; CDR3nt: TGTGCCAGCAGTTGGGATCGAGGGTTCAGCAATCAGCCCCAGCATTTT; CDR3aa: CASSWDRGFSNQPQHF
d_gene: .; v_gene: TRBV21-1; j_gene: TRBJ2-1; abundance: .; CDR3nt: TGTGCCAGCAGCAAGGGACTAGCCCCTAGGGGTGAGCAGTTCTTC; CDR3aa: CASSKGLAPRGEQFF
d_gene: TRBD1; v_gene: TRBV24-1; j_gene: TRBJ2-2; abundance: .; CDR3nt: TGTGCCACCAGTGAAGGCGGGACAGGAGCCATTCCGAACACCGGGGAGCTGTTTTTT; CDR3aa: CATSEGGTGAIPNTGELFF
d_gene: .; v_gene: TRBV6-5; j_gene: TRBJ1-2; abundance: .; CDR3nt: TGTGCCAGCAGTTACTCGAAGGGGTCGTCGTATGGCTACACCTTC; CDR3aa: CASSYSKGSSYGYTF
d_gene: .; v_gene: TRBV20-1; j_gene: TRBJ1-4; abundance: .; CDR3nt: TGCAGTGCTACTGAGGTCAGGGTAATAGATGAAAAACTGTTTTTT; CDR3aa: CSATEVRVIDEKLFF
d_gene: TRBD2; v_gene: TRBV5-6; j_gene: TRBJ2-3; abundance: .; CDR3nt: TGTGCCAGCAGCCCGATAGCGGGAGGCACAGATACGCAGTATTTT; CDR3aa: CASSPIAGGTDTQYF
d_gene: .; v_gene: TRBV6-5; j_gene: TRBJ1-5; abundance: once; CDR3nt: TGTGCCAGCAGGGCGGACTGGTCGACGGAACAGCCCCAGCATTTT; CDR3aa: CASRADWSTEQPQHF
d_gene: .; v_gene: TRBV19; j_gene: TRBJ2-5; abundance: .; CDR3nt: TGTGCCAGTAGTATTTTGTCCGAAGAGACCCAGTACTTC; CDR3aa: CASSILSEETQYF
d_gene: TRBD2; v_gene: TRBV4-2; j_gene: TRBJ2-7; abundance: .; CDR3nt: TGTGCCAGCAGCCCCGGGACTAGAGCCTACGAGCAGTACTTC; CDR3aa: CASSPGTRAYEQYF
d_gene: TRBD2; v_gene: TRBV11-1; j_gene: TRBJ2-3; abundance: .; CDR3nt: TGTGCCAGCAGCCCAGCCAGCGGGAGGGCCGCGAATACGCAGTATTTT; CDR3aa: CASSPASGRAANTQYF
d_gene: TRBD1; v_gene: TRBV19; j_gene: TRBJ2-7; abundance: .; CDR3nt: TGTGCCAGTAGTATCCGACAGGGATCGGGCGACGAGCAGTACTTC; CDR3aa: CASSIRQGSGDEQYF
d_gene: TRBD1; v_gene: TRBV27; j_gene: TRBJ2-7; abundance: .; CDR3nt: TGTGCCAGCAGTTCACAAGGACAGGGGATCCCCTACGAGCAGTACTTC; CDR3aa: CASSSQGQGIPYEQYF